These T cell receptor beta chains were read from a single sample in a study of CD8 T cells in Susac syndrome. TCRdb passed the immunoSEQ multiplex PCR reads through MiXCR, listing each CDR3 protein once. This table has about 130,000 distinct CDR3 sequences, around 94% appearing once. The sequenced material came from CD4+ T cells from PBMCs. All receptors come from a human donor with multiple sclerosis. Both conserved end residues are part of each CDR3. The D gene is left open where the match is weak. Rows may omit the clone size; those that give it use once, few, many or a size class.

size: -
D: -
J: TRBJ2-7
V: TRBV27
CDR3: CASSYRTAGPYEQYF
DNA: TGTGCCAGCAGTTACCGGACTGCGGGGCCCTACGAGCAGTACTTC

size: few
D: TRBD1
J: TRBJ1-5
V: TRBV19
CDR3: CASRQGDQPQHF
DNA: TGTGCCAGCAGACAGGGGGATCAGCCCCAGCATTTT

size: -
D: -
J: TRBJ1-1
V: TRBV6-2/TRBV6-3
CDR3: CASSDTGGATEAFF
DNA: TGTGCCAGCAGCGATACGGGGGGGGCCACTGAAGCTTTCTTT

size: -
D: -
J: TRBJ2-1
V: TRBV12-3/TRBV12-4
CDR3: CASSLGNYNEQFF
DNA: TGTGCCAGCAGTTTGGGCAACTACAATGAGCAGTTCTTC

size: -
D: -
J: TRBJ2-7
V: TRBV30
CDR3: CATGSQGTYEQYF
DNA: TGTGCCACGGGAAGTCAGGGAACCTACGAGCAGTACTTC

size: once
D: -
J: TRBJ2-5
V: TRBV19
CDR3: CASRGPGHSETQYF
DNA: TGTGCCAGTAGGGGACCGGGACATTCGGAGACCCAGTACTTC

size: -
D: -
J: TRBJ2-7
V: TRBV3-1
CDR3: CASSHGSYEQYF
DNA: TGTGCCAGCAGCCACGGGTCCTACGAGCAGTACTTC

size: once
D: TRBD2
J: TRBJ2-7
V: TRBV20-1
CDR3: CSACPTSHEQYF
DNA: TGCAGTGCTTGCCCGACTAGCCACGAGCAGTACTTC

size: -
D: -
J: TRBJ1-1
V: TRBV7-9
CDR3: CASTKAAGEAFF
DNA: TGTGCCAGCACCAAGGCAGCCGGTGAAGCTTTCTTT

size: -
D: -
J: TRBJ1-6
V: TRBV20-1
CDR3: CSARGAVPSALHF
DNA: TGCAGTGCTAGGGGGGCAGTACCAAGCGCCCTCCACTTT

size: -
D: -
J: TRBJ2-5
V: TRBV27
CDR3: CASSRTRPETQYF
DNA: TGTGCCAGCAGCCGCACTAGACCAGAGACCCAGTACTTC

size: -
D: -
J: TRBJ1-2
V: TRBV30
CDR3: CAWRIQGSNYGYTF
DNA: TGTGCCTGGAGGATACAGGGATCAAACTATGGCTACACCTTC

size: -
D: TRBD1
J: TRBJ1-2
V: TRBV7-2
CDR3: CASSPRGGGEGYTF
DNA: TGTGCCAGCAGCCCAAGAGGGGGCGGTGAAGGCTACACCTTC

size: -
D: -
J: TRBJ1-5
V: TRBV7-2
CDR3: CASSPSADFNQPQHF
DNA: TGTGCCAGCAGCCCCTCGGCGGACTTCAATCAGCCCCAGCATTTT

size: -
D: -
J: TRBJ1-1
V: TRBV25-1
CDR3: CASSHIQDRNTEAFF
DNA: TGTGCCAGCAGTCACATTCAAGACCGGAACACTGAAGCTTTCTTT

size: -
D: -
J: TRBJ1-2
V: TRBV27
CDR3: CASSLSKDSISGYTF
DNA: TGTGCCAGCAGTTTATCAAAGGATTCCATATCGGGCTACACCTTC

size: -
D: TRBD1
J: TRBJ1-2
V: TRBV7-6
CDR3: CASSPYRGGGYTF
DNA: TGTGCCAGCAGCCCATACAGGGGAGGAGGCTACACCTTC

size: -
D: TRBD1
J: TRBJ2-7
V: TRBV7-8
CDR3: CASNRDRGSYEQYF
DNA: TGTGCCAGTAACCGGGACAGGGGGTCCTACGAGCAGTACTTC

size: -
D: TRBD1
J: TRBJ2-1
V: TRBV5-1
CDR3: CASSRVGTGDNEQFF
DNA: TGCGCCAGCAGCCGTGTAGGGACAGGGGACAATGAGCAGTTCTTC

size: -
D: -
J: TRBJ2-7
V: TRBV28
CDR3: CASSLTSSNEQYF
DNA: TGTGCCAGCAGTTTGACAAGCTCAAACGAGCAGTACTTC

size: -
D: -
J: TRBJ1-2
V: TRBV7-2
CDR3: CASSPGREANYGYTF
DNA: TGTGCCAGCAGCCCGGGGAGGGAGGCTAACTATGGCTACACCTTC

size: -
D: -
J: TRBJ1-1
V: TRBV5-1
CDR3: CASSLVLGRTEAFF
DNA: TGCGCCAGCAGCTTGGTTTTGGGACGCACTGAAGCTTTCTTT

size: -
D: TRBD1
J: TRBJ1-2
V: TRBV12-3/TRBV12-4
CDR3: CASSLFATGDGYTF
DNA: TGTGCCAGCAGTTTATTTGCGACAGGGGATGGCTACACCTTC

size: -
D: -
J: TRBJ2-2
V: TRBV9
CDR3: CASSVDLHTGELFF
DNA: TGTGCCAGCAGCGTAGATCTCCACACCGGGGAGCTGTTTTTT

size: -
D: -
J: TRBJ2-5
V: TRBV6-6
CDR3: CASSYGLTGQETQYF
DNA: TGTGCCAGCAGTTACGGGTTAACAGGACAAGAGACCCAGTACTTC

size: -
D: TRBD1
J: TRBJ2-2
V: TRBV20-1
CDR3: CSAGTGSTGELFF
DNA: TGCAGTGCCGGGACAGGGTCAACCGGGGAGCTGTTTTTT

size: -
D: -
J: TRBJ1-5
V: TRBV7-9
CDR3: CASSFGTSQPQHF
DNA: TGTGCCAGCAGCTTCGGAACCAGTCAGCCCCAGCATTTT

size: -
D: -
J: TRBJ2-2
V: TRBV29-1
CDR3: CSVGRPINTGELFF
DNA: TGCAGCGTTGGACGGCCGATTAACACCGGGGAGCTGTTTTTT

size: -
D: -
J: TRBJ2-2
V: TRBV6-1
CDR3: CASTVRDSRAANTGELFF
DNA: TGTGCCAGCACCGTACGCGATTCTCGGGCCGCGAACACCGGGGAGCTGTTTTTT

size: -
D: -
J: TRBJ1-2
V: TRBV2
CDR3: CASRGGLSSYTF
DNA: TGTGCCAGCAGAGGGGGACTATCTAGCTACACCTTC

size: -
D: TRBD2
J: TRBJ2-3
V: TRBV3-1
CDR3: CASSQGLAGTTQYF
DNA: TGTGCCAGCAGCCAAGGACTAGCGGGAACTACGCAGTATTTT

size: -
D: -
J: TRBJ1-1
V: TRBV12-3/TRBV12-4
CDR3: CASSFRQAPRTEAFF
DNA: TGTGCCAGCAGTTTCCGGCAGGCCCCCAGGACTGAAGCTTTCTTT

size: -
D: TRBD1
J: TRBJ1-5
V: TRBV20-1
CDR3: CSARPLGQGNQPQHF
DNA: TGCAGTGCTAGACCCCTTGGACAGGGGAATCAGCCCCAGCATTTT

size: -
D: TRBD1
J: TRBJ2-7
V: TRBV27
CDR3: CASRKSEAGTGNYEQYF
DNA: TGTGCCAGCAGGAAAAGTGAAGCCGGGACAGGGAACTACGAGCAGTACTTC

size: -
D: -
J: TRBJ2-6
V: TRBV19
CDR3: CAASGVFSGANVLTF
DNA: TGTGCCGCCTCGGGAGTCTTCTCTGGGGCCAACGTCCTGACTTTC

size: -
D: TRBD2
J: TRBJ2-4
V: TRBV7-2
CDR3: CASSYQRGHIQYF
DNA: TGTGCCAGCAGCTACCAGCGGGGCCACATTCAGTACTTC

size: -
D: -
J: TRBJ1-1
V: TRBV7-9
CDR3: CASSLVEGEAFF
DNA: TGTGCCAGCAGCTTGGTGGAGGGGGAAGCTTTCTTT

size: -
D: -
J: TRBJ1-2
V: TRBV12-3/TRBV12-4
CDR3: CASNPQRAGGYTF
DNA: TGTGCCAGCAATCCTCAGCGGGCCGGTGGCTACACCTTC

size: -
D: -
J: TRBJ1-5
V: TRBV5-4
CDR3: CASSLGGSSGYQPQHF
DNA: TGTGCCAGCAGCTTGGGTGGGTCTTCCGGTTATCAGCCCCAGCATTTT

size: -
D: -
J: TRBJ1-2
V: TRBV2
CDR3: CASSEGRSGGYGYTF
DNA: TGTGCCAGCAGTGAAGGCCGATCCGGGGGGTATGGCTACACCTTC